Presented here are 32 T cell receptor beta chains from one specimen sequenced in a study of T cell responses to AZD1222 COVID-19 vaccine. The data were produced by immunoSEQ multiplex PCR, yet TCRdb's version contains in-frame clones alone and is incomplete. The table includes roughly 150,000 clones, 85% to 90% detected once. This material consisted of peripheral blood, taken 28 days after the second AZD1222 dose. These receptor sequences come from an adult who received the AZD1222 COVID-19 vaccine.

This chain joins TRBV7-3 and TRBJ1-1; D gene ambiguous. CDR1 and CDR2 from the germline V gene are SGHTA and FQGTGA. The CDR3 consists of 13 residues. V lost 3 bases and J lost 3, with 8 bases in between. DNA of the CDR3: TGTGCCAGCAGCTTGGCAGCGGACACTGAAGCTTTCTTT. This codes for CASSLAADTEAFF.

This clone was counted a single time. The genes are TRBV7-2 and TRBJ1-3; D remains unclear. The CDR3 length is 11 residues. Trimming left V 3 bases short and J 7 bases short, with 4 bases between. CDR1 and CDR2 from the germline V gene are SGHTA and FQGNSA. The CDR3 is CASSFFNTIYF. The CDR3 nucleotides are TGTGCCAGCAGCTTTTTTAACACCATATATTTT.

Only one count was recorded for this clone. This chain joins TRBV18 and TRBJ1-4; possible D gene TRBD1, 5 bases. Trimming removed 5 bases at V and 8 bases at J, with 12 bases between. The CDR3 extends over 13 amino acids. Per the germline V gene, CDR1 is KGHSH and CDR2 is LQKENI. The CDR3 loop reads CASSEITGEKLFF. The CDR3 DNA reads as TGTGCCAGCTCAGAAATAACAGGCGAAAAACTGTTTTTT.

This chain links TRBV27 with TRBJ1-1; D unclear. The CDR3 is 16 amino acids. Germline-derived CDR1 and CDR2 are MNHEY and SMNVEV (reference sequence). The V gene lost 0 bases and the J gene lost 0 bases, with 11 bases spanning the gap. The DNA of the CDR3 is TGTGCCAGCAGTTTATCCACAGTGACAATGAACACTGAAGCTTTCTTT. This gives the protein CASSLSTVTMNTEAFF.

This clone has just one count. CDR3 bases: TGTGCCAGCAGCGAGACACAGGGGGGACTCAATAATTCACCCCTCCACTTT. Translation: CASSETQGGLNNSPLHF. The gene calls are TRBV9 and TRBJ1-6, with 8 nucleotides matching TRBD1. Germline CDR1 reads SGDLS; CDR2 reads YYNGEE. J gave up 5 bases and V 3 bases, and 10 bases lay outside the gene matches. This CDR3 is 17 amino acids long.

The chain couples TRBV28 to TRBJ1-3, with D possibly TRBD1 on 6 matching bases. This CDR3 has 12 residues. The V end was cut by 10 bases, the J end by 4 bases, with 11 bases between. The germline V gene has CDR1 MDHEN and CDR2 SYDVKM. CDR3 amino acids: CATHGQGNTIYF. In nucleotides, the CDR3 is TGTGCCACCCATGGACAGGGAAACACCATATATTTT. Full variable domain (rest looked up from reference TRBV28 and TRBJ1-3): DVKVTQSSRYLVKRTGEKVFLECVQDMDHENMFWYRQDPGLGLRLIYFSYDVKMKEKGDIPEGYSVSREKKERFSLILESASTNQTSMYLCATHGQGNTIYFGEGSWLTVV.

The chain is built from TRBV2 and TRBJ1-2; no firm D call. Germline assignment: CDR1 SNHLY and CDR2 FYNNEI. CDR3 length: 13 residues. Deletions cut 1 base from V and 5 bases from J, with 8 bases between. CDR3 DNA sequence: TGTGCCAGCAGTGAAGATGGGTGGTATGGCTACACCTTC. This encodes CASSEDGWYGYTF.

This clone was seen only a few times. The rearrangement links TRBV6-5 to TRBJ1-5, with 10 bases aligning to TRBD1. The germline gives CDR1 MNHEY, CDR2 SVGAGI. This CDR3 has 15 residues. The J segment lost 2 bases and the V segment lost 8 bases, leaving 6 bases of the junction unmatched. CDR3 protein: CASGGTGEGNQPQHF. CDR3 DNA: TGTGCCAGCGGGGGGACAGGGGAGGGCAATCAGCCCCAGCATTTT.

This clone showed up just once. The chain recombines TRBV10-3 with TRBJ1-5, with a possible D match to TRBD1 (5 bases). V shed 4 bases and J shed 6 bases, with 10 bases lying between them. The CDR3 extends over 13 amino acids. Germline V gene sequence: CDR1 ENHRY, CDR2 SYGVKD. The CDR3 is CAISVREVQPQHF. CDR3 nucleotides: TGTGCCATCAGTGTCAGGGAAGTTCAGCCCCAGCATTTT.

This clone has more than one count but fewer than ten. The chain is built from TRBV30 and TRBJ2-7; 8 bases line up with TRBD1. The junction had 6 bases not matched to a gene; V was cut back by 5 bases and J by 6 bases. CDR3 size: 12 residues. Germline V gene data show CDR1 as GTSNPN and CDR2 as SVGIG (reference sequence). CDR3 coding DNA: TGTGCCTGGGGACAGGGCTCCGGCGAGCAGTACTTC. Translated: CAWGQGSGEQYF. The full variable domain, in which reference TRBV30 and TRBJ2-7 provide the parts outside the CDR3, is SQTIHQWPATLVQPVGSPLSLECTVEGTSNPNLYWYRQAAGRGLQLLFYSVGIGQISSEVPQNLSASRPQDRQFILSSKKLLLSDSGFYLCAWGQGSGEQYFGPGTRLTVT.

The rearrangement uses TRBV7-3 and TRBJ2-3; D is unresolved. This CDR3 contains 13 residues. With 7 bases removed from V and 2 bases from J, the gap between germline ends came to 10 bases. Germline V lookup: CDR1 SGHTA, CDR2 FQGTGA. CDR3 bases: TGTGCCAGCAAAAGTGGTCCCACAGATACGCAGTATTTT. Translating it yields CASKSGPTDTQYF.

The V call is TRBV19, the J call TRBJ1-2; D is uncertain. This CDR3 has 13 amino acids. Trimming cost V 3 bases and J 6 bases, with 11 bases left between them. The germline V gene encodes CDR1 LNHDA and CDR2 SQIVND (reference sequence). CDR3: CASSIRQKDGYTF. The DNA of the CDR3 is TGTGCCAGTAGTATTAGGCAGAAGGATGGCTACACCTTC. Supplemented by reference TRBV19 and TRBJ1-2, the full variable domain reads DGGITQSPKYLFRKEGQNVTLSCEQNLNHDAMYWYRQDPGQGLRLIYYSQIVNDFQKGDIAEGYSVSREKKESFPLTVTSAQKNPTAFYLCASSIRQKDGYTFGSGTRLTVV.

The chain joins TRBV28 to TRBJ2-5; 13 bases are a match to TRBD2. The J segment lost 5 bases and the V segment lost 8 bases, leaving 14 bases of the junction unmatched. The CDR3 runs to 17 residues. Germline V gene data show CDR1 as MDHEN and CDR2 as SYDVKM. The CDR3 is CASLKTSGGTPRETQYF. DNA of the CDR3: TGTGCCAGCTTGAAGACTAGCGGGGGGACCCCGAGGGAGACCCAGTACTTC.

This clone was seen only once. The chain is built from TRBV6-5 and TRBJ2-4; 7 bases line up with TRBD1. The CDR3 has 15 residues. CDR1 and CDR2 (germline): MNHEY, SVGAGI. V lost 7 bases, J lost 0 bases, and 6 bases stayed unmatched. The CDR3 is CASNIQGSAKNIQYF. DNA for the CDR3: TGTGCCAGCAATATACAGGGGTCAGCCAAAAACATTCAGTACTTC.

CDR3 loop: CASSAQNGPYTIYF. The CDR3 DNA is TGTGCCAGCAGCGCCCAAAACGGGCCGTACACCATATATTTT. This chain joins TRBV9 and TRBJ1-3; no clear D. The CDR3 sequence is 14 residues long. Germline V gene data show CDR1 as SGDLS and CDR2 as YYNGEE. V lost 3 bases, J lost 8 bases, and 15 bases lay in between.

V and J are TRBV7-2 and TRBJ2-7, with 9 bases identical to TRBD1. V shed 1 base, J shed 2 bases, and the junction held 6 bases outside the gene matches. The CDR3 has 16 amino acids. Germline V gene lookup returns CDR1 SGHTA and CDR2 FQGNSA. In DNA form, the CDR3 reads TGTGCCAGCAGCTTAGTAGAGGGACAGGGAGCCTACGAGCAGTACTTC. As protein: CASSLVEGQGAYEQYF. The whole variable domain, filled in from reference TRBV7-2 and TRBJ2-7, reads GAGVSQSPSNKVTEKGKDVELRCDPISGHTALYWYRQSLGQGLEFLIYFQGNSAPDKSGLPSDRFSAERTGGSVSTLTIQRTQQEDSAVYLCASSLVEGQGAYEQYFGPGTRLTVT.

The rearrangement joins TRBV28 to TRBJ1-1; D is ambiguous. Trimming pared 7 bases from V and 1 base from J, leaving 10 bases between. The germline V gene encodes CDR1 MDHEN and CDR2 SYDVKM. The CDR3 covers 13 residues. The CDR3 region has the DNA TGTGCCAGCACCCTCTCCCAGAACACTGAAGCTTTCTTT. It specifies CASTLSQNTEAFF. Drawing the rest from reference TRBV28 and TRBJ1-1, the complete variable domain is DVKVTQSSRYLVKRTGEKVFLECVQDMDHENMFWYRQDPGLGLRLIYFSYDVKMKEKGDIPEGYSVSREKKERFSLILESASTNQTSMYLCASTLSQNTEAFFGQGTRLTVV.

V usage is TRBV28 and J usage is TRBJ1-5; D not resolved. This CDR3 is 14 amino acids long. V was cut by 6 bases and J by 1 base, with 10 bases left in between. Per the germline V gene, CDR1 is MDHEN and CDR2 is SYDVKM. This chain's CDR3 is CASSREVSNQPQHF. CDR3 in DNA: TGTGCCAGCAGCCGAGAAGTAAGCAATCAGCCCCAGCATTTT.

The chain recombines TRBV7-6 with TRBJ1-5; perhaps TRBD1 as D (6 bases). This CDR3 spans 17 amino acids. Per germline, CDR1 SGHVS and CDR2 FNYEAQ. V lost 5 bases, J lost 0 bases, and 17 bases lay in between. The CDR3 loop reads CASSGPKGENSNQPQHF. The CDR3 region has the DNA TGTGCCAGCAGCGGGCCCAAGGGGGAGAATAGCAATCAGCCCCAGCATTTT. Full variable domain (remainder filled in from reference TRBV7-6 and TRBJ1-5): GAGVSQSPRYKVTKRGQDVALRCDPISGHVSLYWYRQALGQGPEFLTYFNYEAQQDKSGLPNDRFSAERPEGSISTLTIQRTEQRDSAMYRCASSGPKGENSNQPQHFGDGTRLSIL.

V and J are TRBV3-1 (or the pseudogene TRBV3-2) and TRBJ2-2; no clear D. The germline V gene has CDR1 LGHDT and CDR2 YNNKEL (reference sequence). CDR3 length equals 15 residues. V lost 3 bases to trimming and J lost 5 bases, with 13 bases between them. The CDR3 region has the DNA TGTGCCAGCAGCCACGAGAGGAAGCAGACCGGGGAGCTGTTTTTT. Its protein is CASSHERKQTGELFF.

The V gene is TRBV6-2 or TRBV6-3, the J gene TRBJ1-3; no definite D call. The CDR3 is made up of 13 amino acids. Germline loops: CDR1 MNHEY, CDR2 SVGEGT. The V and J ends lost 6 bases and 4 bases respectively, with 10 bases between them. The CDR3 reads CASSPQPGNTIYF. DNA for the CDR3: TGTGCCAGCAGCCCACAGCCAGGAAACACCATATATTTT.

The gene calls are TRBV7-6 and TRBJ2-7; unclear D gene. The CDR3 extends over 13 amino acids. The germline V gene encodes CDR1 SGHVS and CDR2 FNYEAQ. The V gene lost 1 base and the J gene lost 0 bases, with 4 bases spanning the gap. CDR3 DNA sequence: TGTGCCAGCAGCTTAGGGCACTCCTACGAGCAGTACTTC. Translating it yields CASSLGHSYEQYF.

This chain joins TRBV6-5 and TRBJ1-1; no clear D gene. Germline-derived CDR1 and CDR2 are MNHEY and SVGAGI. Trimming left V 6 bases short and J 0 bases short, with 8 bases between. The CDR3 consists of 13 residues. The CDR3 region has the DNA TGTGCCAGCAGATTTACATTGAACACTGAAGCTTTCTTT. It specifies CASRFTLNTEAFF.

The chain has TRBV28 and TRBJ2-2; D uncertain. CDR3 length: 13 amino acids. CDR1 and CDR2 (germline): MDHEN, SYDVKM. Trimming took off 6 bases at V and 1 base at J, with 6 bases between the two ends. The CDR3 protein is CASREMNTGELFF. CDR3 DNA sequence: TGTGCCAGCAGGGAGATGAACACCGGGGAGCTGTTTTTT.

In nucleotides, the CDR3 is TGCGCCAGCAGCTTTTCGACAGGGAAACCAAATTCACCCCTCCACTTT. This encodes CASSFSTGKPNSPLHF. This chain uses TRBV5-1 with TRBJ1-6, with 7 bases identical to TRBD1. The CDR3 length is 16 residues. CDR1 and CDR2 (germline): SGHRS, YFSETQ. The V gene end was trimmed by 2 bases and the J gene end by 7 bases; junction bases not matched to a gene: 9.

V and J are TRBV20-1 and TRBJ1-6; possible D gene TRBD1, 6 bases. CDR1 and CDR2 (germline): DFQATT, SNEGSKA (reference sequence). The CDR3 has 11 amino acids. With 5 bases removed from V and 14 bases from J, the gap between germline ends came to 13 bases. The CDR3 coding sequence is TGCAGTGCTGGTCCGCAGGGGACCCTCCACTTT. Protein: CSAGPQGTLHF.

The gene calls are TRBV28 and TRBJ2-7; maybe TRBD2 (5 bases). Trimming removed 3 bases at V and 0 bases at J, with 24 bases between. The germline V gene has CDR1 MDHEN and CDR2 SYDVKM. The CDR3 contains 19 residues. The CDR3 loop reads CASSFTANWRATSSYEQYF. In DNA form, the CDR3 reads TGTGCCAGCAGTTTTACGGCGAACTGGCGGGCTACCAGCTCCTACGAGCAGTACTTC.

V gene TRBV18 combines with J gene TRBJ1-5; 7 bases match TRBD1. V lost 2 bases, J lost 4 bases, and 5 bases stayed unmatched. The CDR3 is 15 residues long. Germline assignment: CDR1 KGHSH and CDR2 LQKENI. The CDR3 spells CASSPGQATNQPQHF. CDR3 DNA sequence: TGTGCCAGCTCACCAGGACAGGCAACTAATCAGCCCCAGCATTTT.

CDR3 sequence: CASSLGVDTGELFF. In DNA form, the CDR3 reads TGTGCCAGCAGTTTAGGGGTAGACACCGGGGAGCTGTTTTTT. This chain joins TRBV28 and TRBJ2-2; unclear D gene. Germline V gene lookup returns CDR1 MDHEN and CDR2 SYDVKM. This CDR3 spans 14 amino acids. V gave up 2 bases and J gave up 3 bases, with 7 bases separating them.

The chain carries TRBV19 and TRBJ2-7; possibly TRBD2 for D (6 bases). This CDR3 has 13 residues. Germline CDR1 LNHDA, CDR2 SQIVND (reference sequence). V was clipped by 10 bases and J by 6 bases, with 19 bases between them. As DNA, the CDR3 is TGTGCCACATCCCGGGACTCCCTGCTCGAGCAGTACTTC. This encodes CATSRDSLLEQYF.

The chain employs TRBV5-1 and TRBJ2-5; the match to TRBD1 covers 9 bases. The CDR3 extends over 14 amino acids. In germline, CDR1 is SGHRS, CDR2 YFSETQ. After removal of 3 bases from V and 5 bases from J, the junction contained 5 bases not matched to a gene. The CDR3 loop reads CASSWGTGSETQYF. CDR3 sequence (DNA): TGCGCCAGCAGCTGGGGGACAGGGTCGGAGACCCAGTACTTC.

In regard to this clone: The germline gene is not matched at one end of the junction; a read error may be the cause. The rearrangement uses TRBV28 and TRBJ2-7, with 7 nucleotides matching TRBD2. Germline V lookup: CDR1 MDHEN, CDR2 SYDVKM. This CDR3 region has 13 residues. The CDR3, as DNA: TGTGCCAGCAGTTTAGATGAGCGGCGGAGCGGGGACTTC. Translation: CASSLDERRSGDF.